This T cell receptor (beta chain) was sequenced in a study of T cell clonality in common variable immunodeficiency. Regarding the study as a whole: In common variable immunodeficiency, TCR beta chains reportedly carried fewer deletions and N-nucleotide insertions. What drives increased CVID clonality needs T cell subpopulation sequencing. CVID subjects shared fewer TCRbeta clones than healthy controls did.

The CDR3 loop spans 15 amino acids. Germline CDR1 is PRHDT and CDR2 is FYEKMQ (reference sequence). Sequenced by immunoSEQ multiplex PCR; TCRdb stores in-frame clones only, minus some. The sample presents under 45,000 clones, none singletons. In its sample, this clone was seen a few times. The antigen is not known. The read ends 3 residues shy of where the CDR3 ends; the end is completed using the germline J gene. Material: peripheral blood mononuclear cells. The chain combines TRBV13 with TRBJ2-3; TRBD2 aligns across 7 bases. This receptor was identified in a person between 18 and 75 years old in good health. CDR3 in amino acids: CASSSGLPYQETQYF. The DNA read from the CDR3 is TGTGCCAGCAGCTCGGGACTACCGTACCAAGAGACG.